The entry that follows covers one TCR beta chain sequence. Antigen: not known. This specimen includes other DNA sequences encoding the same CDR3. The source of the sample is a study of shared clonotypes between healthy human individuals. Whole-study results and caveats: Across subsets, estimated richness was generally greater for naive than for memory populations. Researchers sampled only blood; tissue repertoires likely differ.

Between the trimmed V and J ends, which lost 1 base and 3 bases, there was a span of 6 bases. From germline, CDR1 is KGHSH and CDR2 LQKENI. The CDR3 spans 13 residues. Sequenced by immunoSEQ multiplex PCR; TCRdb stores in-frame clones only, minus some. Counted here are just over 2,000,000 clones, roughly 96% occurring once; the ten biggest clones make up 0.13%. Sequenced: naive CD4+ T cells sorted from blood. Subset in this sample: CD45RA+ positively selected. The gene calls are TRBV18 and TRBJ2-5, with unresolved D. The sequence was obtained from a man aged 18 to 35 in good health. The CDR3 protein is CASSPRLEETQYF. CDR3 in DNA: TGTGCCAGCTCACCACGACTGGAAGAGACCCAGTACTTC.